A selection of T cell receptor beta chains follows, all from one sample in a study of blood T cell repertoires in COVID-19. TCRdb's copy holds only in-frame clones and misses some; the assay was immunoSEQ multiplex PCR. The repertoire holds around 120,000 clones, nearly 90% seen once, with 3.8% in the top ten. The sequencing sample was made of peripheral blood. All receptors come from a woman in her sixties with COVID-19, enrolled during active disease. CDR3s include the opening cysteine and the closing phenylalanine or tryptophan.

v_gene: TRBV5-1; j_gene: TRBJ1-1; CDR3aa: CASSLSPTGMDTEAFF
v_gene: TRBV10-3; j_gene: TRBJ1-5; CDR3aa: CAISQGFDQPQHF
v_gene: TRBV27; j_gene: TRBJ2-7; CDR3aa: CASSLNRRYEQYF
v_gene: TRBV5-1; j_gene: TRBJ2-2; CDR3aa: CASHPSGAYTGELFF
v_gene: TRBV6-5; j_gene: TRBJ1-2; CDR3aa: CASRLRSSYGYTF
v_gene: TRBV5-6; j_gene: TRBJ1-2; CDR3aa: CASRPGPNYGYTF
v_gene: TRBV4-2; j_gene: TRBJ1-2; CDR3aa: CASSQDSAGGYGYTF
v_gene: TRBV7-3; j_gene: TRBJ2-1; CDR3aa: CASSAWAGEYNEQFF
v_gene: TRBV19; j_gene: TRBJ1-1; CDR3aa: CASSPGGTEAFF
v_gene: TRBV7-3; j_gene: TRBJ2-1; CDR3aa: CASSPGQGVYNEQFF
v_gene: TRBV6-5; j_gene: TRBJ1-6; CDR3aa: CASSLRGNSPLHF
v_gene: TRBV7-9; j_gene: TRBJ2-7; CDR3aa: CASSPGLMEQYF
v_gene: TRBV7-2; j_gene: TRBJ2-7; CDR3aa: CASRPRTGDSPYEQYF
v_gene: TRBV6-5; j_gene: TRBJ2-1; CDR3aa: CASSYMSGTRRNEQFF
v_gene: TRBV23-1; j_gene: TRBJ1-2; CDR3aa: CASPWAGNYGYTF
v_gene: TRBV5-1; j_gene: TRBJ2-2; CDR3aa: CASSSRVGDTGELFF
v_gene: TRBV10-1; j_gene: TRBJ1-5; CDR3aa: CASSHRGLDQPQHF
v_gene: TRBV4-3; j_gene: TRBJ1-3; CDR3aa: CASSQTGTSGNTIYF
v_gene: TRBV4-2; j_gene: TRBJ2-3; CDR3aa: CASSQDRGAGTDTQYF
v_gene: TRBV5-1; j_gene: TRBJ2-7; CDR3aa: CASSLSPPGEGYEQYF
v_gene: TRBV19; j_gene: TRBJ1-6; CDR3aa: CASSSTGLGDNSPLHF
v_gene: TRBV7-9; j_gene: TRBJ1-1; CDR3aa: CASSKRTGGTEAFF
v_gene: TRBV7-8; j_gene: TRBJ2-7; CDR3aa: CASSGLGGQGGSTSSYEQYF
v_gene: TRBV9; j_gene: TRBJ2-2; CDR3aa: CASSVASGGANTGELFF
v_gene: TRBV24-1; j_gene: TRBJ2-7; CDR3aa: CATSDLPGRGGSLYEQYF
v_gene: TRBV27; j_gene: TRBJ2-5; CDR3aa: CASSFIVQETQYF
v_gene: TRBV19; j_gene: TRBJ1-3; CDR3aa: CASSATVAHGNTIYF
v_gene: TRBV30; j_gene: TRBJ1-2; CDR3aa: CAWSSGQGGSYYGYTF
v_gene: TRBV11-2; j_gene: TRBJ1-1; CDR3aa: CASSSARYSWNTEAFF
v_gene: TRBV7-3; j_gene: TRBJ1-1; CDR3aa: CASSLGQGRTEAFF
v_gene: TRBV4-3; j_gene: TRBJ1-3; CDR3aa: CASSQDQGKNTIYF
v_gene: TRBV2; j_gene: TRBJ1-5; CDR3aa: CASSASIANQPQHF
v_gene: TRBV5-8; j_gene: TRBJ2-5; CDR3aa: CASSWRGMGRASKETQYF
v_gene: TRBV18; j_gene: TRBJ1-1; CDR3aa: CASSPLLWGQSNTEAFF
v_gene: TRBV7-2; j_gene: TRBJ2-7; CDR3aa: CASSLDWHEQYF
v_gene: TRBV29-1; j_gene: TRBJ1-2; CDR3aa: CSVEGAGIYGYTF
v_gene: TRBV11-2; j_gene: TRBJ1-2; CDR3aa: CASSSPQGAYGYTF
v_gene: TRBV12-3/TRBV12-4; j_gene: TRBJ2-5; CDR3aa: CASSFAGKETQYF
v_gene: TRBV6-5; j_gene: TRBJ1-2; CDR3aa: CASSYAPGGLYGYTF
v_gene: TRBV19; j_gene: TRBJ1-5; CDR3aa: CASSMGGTSNQPQHF
v_gene: TRBV7-3; j_gene: TRBJ2-6; CDR3aa: CASSLGGRISGANVLTF
v_gene: TRBV5-1; j_gene: TRBJ1-3; CDR3aa: CASSLSGSGNTIYF
v_gene: TRBV5-1; j_gene: TRBJ2-7; CDR3aa: CASSLDRDYEQYF
v_gene: TRBV9; j_gene: TRBJ2-6; CDR3aa: CASSVVPGQASGANVLTF
v_gene: TRBV18; j_gene: TRBJ1-2; CDR3aa: CASSPPGRGNYGYTF
v_gene: TRBV30; j_gene: TRBJ1-2; CDR3aa: CAWSVGGADTF
v_gene: TRBV28; j_gene: TRBJ1-1; CDR3aa: CASRQQGADEAFF
v_gene: TRBV6-2/TRBV6-3; j_gene: TRBJ1-2; CDR3aa: CASSSREASYGYTF